One sample yielded the 12 T cell receptor beta chains listed below, sequenced in a study of control samples from healthy donors and cancer patients. Sequencing was performed with immunoSEQ multiplex PCR; in TCRdb, only in-frame clones are kept and a portion is missing. The data hold about 110,000 clones, with roughly 79% observed a single time. Sample: blood. The receptors originated from a man aged 18 to 35 in good health.

The V gene is TRBV14, the J gene TRBJ1-1; no reliable D call. Germline V gene data show CDR1 as SGHDN and CDR2 as FVKESK. Deletions cut 2 bases from V and 3 bases from J, with 10 bases between. The CDR3 is made up of 14 amino acids. The CDR3 region is CASSQYMRDTEAFF. As DNA, the CDR3 is TGTGCCAGCAGCCAATATATGAGGGACACTGAAGCTTTCTTT.

The chain uses TRBV9 and TRBJ2-3, with D tentatively TRBD1 or TRBD2 (6 bases each). Germline CDR1 and CDR2: SGDLS and YYNGEE. V lost 0 bases to trimming and J lost 2 bases, with 10 bases between them. There are 15 residues in the CDR3. The CDR3 is CASSVEGGPTDTQYF. The CDR3 DNA reads TGTGCCAGCAGCGTAGAAGGGGGGCCCACAGATACGCAGTATTTT.

This chain links TRBV6-5 with TRBJ2-7, with TRBD1 identical over 10 bases. The germline CDR1 and CDR2 sequences are MNHEY and SVGAGI. This CDR3 spans 14 amino acids. V lost 6 bases and J lost 5; bases outside the gene matches: 7. The CDR3 region is CASRRAGQGHEQYF. The CDR3, as DNA: TGTGCCAGCAGGCGGGCGGGACAGGGGCACGAGCAGTACTTC.

V usage is TRBV13 and J usage is TRBJ2-3; D remains unclear. The germline V gene encodes CDR1 PRHDT and CDR2 FYEKMQ (reference sequence). The CDR3 totals 15 residues. The V gene lost 0 bases and the J gene lost 2 bases, with 9 bases spanning the gap. This CDR3 is CASSLGQSYTDTQYF. The CDR3 nucleotides read TGTGCCAGCAGCTTAGGACAGAGCTACACAGATACGCAGTATTTT.

The chain joins TRBV7-9 to TRBJ1-2; D gene unclear. The CDR3 runs 15 residues. V lost 2 bases, J lost 6 bases, and 16 bases lay in between. Germline V CDR1 and CDR2: SEHNR, FQNEAQ (reference sequence). The CDR3 sequence: CASSLPNPGLNGYTF. Here the CDR3 DNA reads TGTGCCAGCAGCTTACCAAACCCCGGGTTGAATGGCTACACCTTC.

The CDR3 loop is CASSVRARGANVLTF. CDR3 in DNA: TGTGCCAGCAGCGTACGTGCGCGGGGGGCCAACGTCCTGACTTTC. The chain recombines TRBV9 with TRBJ2-6, with D hard to call. The CDR3 extends over 15 amino acids. Per the germline V gene, CDR1 is SGDLS and CDR2 is YYNGEE. The V and J ends lost 1 base and 4 bases respectively, with 9 bases between them. Using reference TRBV9 and TRBJ2-6 for the parts outside the CDR3, the full variable domain is DSGVTQTPKHLITATGQRVTLRCSPRSGDLSVYWYQQSLDQGLQFLIQYYNGEERAKGNILERFSAQQFPDLHSELNLSSLELGDSALYFCASSVRARGANVLTFGAGSRLTVL.

The rearrangement uses TRBV5-1 and TRBJ2-1, with 8 bases that match TRBD2. V trimming: 4 bases; J trimming: 4 bases; junction bases outside the gene matches: 10. Per the germline V gene, CDR1 is SGHRS and CDR2 is YFSETQ. The CDR3 is 16 residues long. The DNA of the CDR3 is TGCGCCAGCAGCCCGGGCGGGGCGGGGGGTTACAATGAGCAGTTCTTC. Translating gives CASSPGGAGGYNEQFF.

This clone has a single count. The chain carries TRBV7-2 and TRBJ2-1, with TRBD2 matching over 14 bases. V lost 6 bases and J lost 8; bases outside the gene matches: 6. Germline values: CDR1 SGHTA, CDR2 FQGNSA. The CDR3 spans 15 residues. In DNA form, the CDR3 reads TGTGCCAGCAGTAAGGGACTAGCGGGGGCTCATGAGCAGTTCTTC. This translates into CASSKGLAGAHEQFF. Together with reference TRBV7-2 and TRBJ2-1, the CDR3 gives the full variable domain: GAGVSQSPSNKVTEKGKDVELRCDPISGHTALYWYRQSLGQGLEFLIYFQGNSAPDKSGLPSDRFSAERTGGSVSTLTIQRTQQEDSAVYLCASSKGLAGAHEQFFGPGTRLTVL.

This chain joins TRBV2 and TRBJ2-7; 9 positions agree with TRBD1. Trimming cost V 7 bases and J 3 bases; bases outside gene matches: 13. The CDR3 has 16 residues. Germline lookup yields CDR1 SNHLY and CDR2 FYNNEI. DNA for the CDR3: TGTGCCAGCAAGGGACAGGGCGACCCCCGTAGCTACGAGCAGTACGTC. Encoded protein: CASKGQGDPRSYEQYV.

The chain joins TRBV7-2 to TRBJ2-7, with D hard to call. The CDR3 loop spans 12 amino acids. V shed 1 base and J shed 4 bases, with 5 bases lying between them. Germline CDR1 SGHTA, CDR2 FQGNSA. The CDR3, as DNA: TGTGCCAGCAGCTTAGAGACTTACGAGCAGTACTTC. This sequence encodes CASSLETYEQYF.

In the case of this clone: The CDR3 does not end in the conserved phenylalanine or tryptophan, so this is likely a read error. This sequence joins TRBV10-3 and TRBJ1-2; D is ambiguous. The germline V and J ends were trimmed by 2 bases and 8 bases, with 15 bases remaining between them. Germline V CDR1 and CDR2: ENHRY, SYGVKD. This CDR3 has 14 amino acids. The CDR3, as DNA: TGTGCCATCAGTGAGGCATACAGCGCTTCCGGCTACACCCTC. This translates into CAISEAYSASGYTL.

The gene calls are TRBV27 and TRBJ2-3; a possible D gene is TRBD1 (5 bases). The V end was cut by 7 bases, the J end by 7 bases, with 30 bases between. Germline values: CDR1 MNHEY, CDR2 SMNVEV (reference sequence). The CDR3 totals 18 residues. CDR3 amino acids: CASISLGSGITTHNTQYF. In DNA form, the CDR3 reads TGTGCCAGCATCTCCCTGGGATCAGGGATAACGACCCATAATACGCAGTATTTT.